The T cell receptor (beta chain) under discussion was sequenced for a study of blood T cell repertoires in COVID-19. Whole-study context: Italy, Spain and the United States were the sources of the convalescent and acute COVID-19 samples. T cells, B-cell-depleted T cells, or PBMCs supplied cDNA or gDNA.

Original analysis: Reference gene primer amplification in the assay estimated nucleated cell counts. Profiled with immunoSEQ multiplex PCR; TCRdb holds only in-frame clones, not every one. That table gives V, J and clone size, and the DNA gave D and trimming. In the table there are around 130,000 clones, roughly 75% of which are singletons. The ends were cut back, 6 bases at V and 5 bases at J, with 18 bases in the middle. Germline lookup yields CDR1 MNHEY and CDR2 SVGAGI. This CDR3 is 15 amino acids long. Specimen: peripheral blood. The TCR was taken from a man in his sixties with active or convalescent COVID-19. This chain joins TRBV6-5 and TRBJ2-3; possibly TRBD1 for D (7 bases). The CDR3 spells CASSGWRGQGDTQYF. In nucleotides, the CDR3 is TGTGCCAGCAGCGGCTGGAGGGGGCAGGGAGATACGCAGTATTTT.